Below, one TCR beta chain is given with its context. One end of the junction varies from germline; a read error may be responsible. The sample belongs to a study of patients and donors after allogeneic stem cell transplantation. There are 13 residues in the CDR3. The germline V gene has CDR1 SGHAT and CDR2 FQNNGV. Each CDR3 protein gets one entry after TCRdb re-called the RT-PCR reads with MiXCR. The table lists fewer than 250,000 distinct CDR3 sequences, approximately 14% of them singletons. This chain uses TRBV11-2 with TRBJ1-1; 8 positions agree with TRBD1. The sample consisted of blood, either unsorted or a sorted T cell fraction (not recorded which). This receptor was taken from a human donor who was either an allogeneic HSCT recipient or a stem cell or donor lymphocyte infusion donor (not recorded which). It is not recorded whose cells these are; they may come from a transplant donor. The CDR3 here is CTSSLDRGPKAFF. DNA for the CDR3: TGTACCAGCAGCTTAGACAGGGGCCCTAAAGCTTTCTTT. The complete variable domain, with remaining parts taken from reference TRBV11-2 and TRBJ1-1, reads EAGVAQSPRYKIIEKRQSVAFWCNPISGHATLYWYQQILGQGPKLLIQFQNNGVVDDSQLPKDRFSAERLKGVDSTLKIQPAKLEDSAVYLCTSSLDRGPKAFFGQGTRLTVV.